This T cell receptor (beta chain) was found in a study of Graves' ophthalmopathy and Graves' hyperthyroidism listed by TCRdb under 2018. In terms of the full investigation: Peripheral blood was collected at initial diagnosis, prior to any treatment. The independent validation cohort included 18 to 20 hyperthyroidism patients plus 17 patients who later progressed from hyperthyroidism to ophthalmopathy. In a handful of hyperthyroidism patients, the T-cell repertoire of thyroid tissue was compared with the T-cell repertoire of blood. In total, some 130 blood samples were TCR-sequenced: 43 ophthalmopathy, under 85 hyperthyroidism and about 17 hyperthyroidism-to-ophthalmopathy patients. For training and testing, the 80 to 100 patients in the discovery cohort were randomly divided in a 7:3 ratio. To explore V-J signatures that distinguish ophthalmopathy from hyperthyroidism, a discovery set of about a hundred patients was enrolled, made up of 40 to 45 with ophthalmopathy and roughly 57 with stable hyperthyroidism. Once sampling was done, hyperthyroidism patients were given methimazole at a starting dose of 30 mg daily, while ophthalmopathy patients were given high-dose intravenous methylprednisolone. TCR beta repertoire signatures were used to distinguish Graves' ophthalmopathy from Graves' hyperthyroidism and to predict progression to ophthalmopathy. Study-wide findings and limitations: Most expanded thyroid clonotypes with a frequency above 0.001 also appeared in blood, which suggests that blood repertoires may reflect the immune response in the thyroid. In validation, the model predicted ophthalmopathy progression with about 71% sensitivity and 72.22% specificity; some 13 predicted patients were CT-confirmed with GO in a median of roughly 6.8 months. No statistical method was used to set the sample size in advance, and the investigators knew which group each participant was assigned to. Ophthalmopathy was separated from stable hyperthyroidism by the 13-signature model with just under 90% sensitivity and about 81% specificity in cross-validation and with 80%/75% in the test set.

Cut back by 1 base and 4 bases, the V and J ends lie 23 bases apart. In the germline V gene (reference sequence), CDR1 corresponds to LNHNV and CDR2 to YYDKDF. Including the terminal cysteine and phenylalanine, the CDR3 comprises 18 residues. The entry retains the CDR3 DNA only, 54 bases that are in frame from base 1. TCR beta CDR3 regions were amplified from RNA transcripts for repertoire sequencing. The first round was an RT-PCR using HTBI primers with the Qiagen OneStep RT-PCR kit, and this first round was followed by a second-round multiplex PCR, then size selection and purification. Libraries were sequenced on an Illumina HiSeq2000 using paired-end 100 bp reads. The published analysis was carried out like this. SOAPnuke was used to process the reads, removing any read that contained adapters or uncalled bases, had a mean Phred below 15, or lacked an exact match to the constant primer or identifier. COPE v1.2.5 was used to merge the high-quality paired reads. Each unique nucleotide sequence was defined as a clonotype, and clonotypes were aligned to IMGT TRB V, D and J references with MiTCR v1.1. Analysis was restricted to V-J combinations with a frequency above 0.0001, which covered 99.2% of repertoires. A TCR clonal expansion and chaos score per V-J combination was defined as the ratio of F50 clonal expansion to chaos observed in the TCRdist matrix. Welch's t-statistics and random forest were used to reduce features to approximately 13 V-J combinations, which were fed into a naive Bayes classifier. The Morisita-Horn index was used to measure how similar the thyroid and blood repertoires were. Using fastp at Q25 and MiXCR, TCRdb reprocessed the public reads and kept productive beta chains. Identical CDR3 proteins give one entry, which carries the most common genes and DNA. These V and J calls derive from TCRdb rather than the authors' analysis. The sample table holds over 200,000 distinct CDR3 sequences, of which around 30% were seen once. Approximately 9.6% of the sample is taken by the ten largest.

Ophthalmopathy patients were characterized by moderately to severely active disease, a Clinical Activity Score of at least 3, a NOSPECS grade of at least 4, and a disease duration under 3 months. Anyone with other autoimmune diseases, uncontrolled infections, pregnancy or lactation was excluded from the study. Clinical symptoms, serum thyroxine, TRAb, thyroid ultrasound and orbital computed tomography were used for diagnosis. Ficoll-Paque density gradient centrifugation was used to isolate PBMCs from 9.5 to 10 ml of fresh peripheral blood. Trizol reagent was used to extract the total RNA, and its quality was then checked on an Agilent 2100 Bioanalyzer. There are many counts of this clonotype. The antigen it binds to is not known. No much larger clone is present one base from it, and per-base qualities are unavailable.

Sample: peripheral blood. The clonotype was recovered from a man aged 50-59 years with Graves' ophthalmopathy. Donor details come from another sample of the same person, matched by shared clones. The V and J genes are TRBV15 and TRBJ2-7; the best D guess is TRBD1, with 6 bases matching. The bases are TGTGCCACCAGCAGAGGGGGAAGGACAGCACTAACTGGATACGAGCAGTACTTC. This gives the protein CATSRGGRTALTGYEQYF.